This passage covers 5 T cell receptor beta chains from one sample sequenced in a study of T cells in women clearing cervical HPV infection (dated by TCRdb to 2016 to 2018). To prepare the library, the immunoSEQ multiplex PCR assay was applied. TCRdb obtained this table from immuneACCESS and retained in-frame rearrangements with V and J assigned. These tables miss some clones; where compared with another copy, unresolved V genes account for less than half of the shortfall, and the remainder is unexplained. The sample has about 41,000 clones on record. 7.6% of the sample comes from the top ten. Source material: blood buffy coat. The receptors originated from a woman aged 18 to 75 with a cervical HPV16 infection that either progressed to CIN3+ or cleared (not recorded which).

A remark on this clone: The read terminates 3 residues before the CDR3 end, so the remaining end is supplied by the germline J gene. The rearrangement links TRBV20-1 to TRBJ2-1; 7 bases fit TRBD1. V was clipped by 6 bases and J by 4 bases; unmatched bases: 12. Looked up from germline, CDR1 is DFQATT and CDR2 is SNEGSKA (reference sequence). The CDR3 has 15 amino acids. The part of the CDR3 DNA that was read is TGCAGTGCCCGACAGGGCGTCGGAAGTTACAATGAG. Translated: CSARQGVGSYNE. The whole CDR3 is CSARQGVGSYNEQFF.

On this clone: Read sequence stops 3 residues before the CDR3 end, and the germline J gene provides the missing end. V gene TRBV5-6 combines with J gene TRBJ2-2; a possible D gene is TRBD1 (5 bases). This CDR3 is 12 amino acids long. The V gene lost 3 bases and the J gene lost 9 bases, with 9 bases spanning the gap. CDR1 is SGHDT and CDR2 is YYEEEE in the germline V gene. The CDR3 DNA, read in part, is TGTGCCAGCAGCTGGGGCTGGAGGGAG. Its translation is CASSWGWRE. The whole CDR3 is CASSWGWRELFF.

Comments on this clone: The missing CDR3 end, 3 residues past where the read stops, is filled in from the germline J gene. The chain links TRBV20-1 to TRBJ1-6; 7 nucleotides align to TRBD1. The CDR3 runs 16 residues. Trimming took 3 bases from V and 6 from J; bases not matched to a gene: 11. Germline-derived CDR1 and CDR2 are DFQATT and SNEGSKA (reference sequence). The CDR3: CSARNRVKGANSPLHF. CDR3 DNA, as far as it was read: TGCAGTGCTAGGAACAGGGTAAAGGGGGCTAATTCACCC.

Points on this clone: The read gets to within 3 residues of the CDR3 end, and the germline J gene fills in the rest. The V and J genes are TRBV2 and TRBJ2-5; 12 nucleotides align to TRBD2. The CDR3 has 13 residues. V was pared by 6 bases and J by 5 bases, with 1 base of the junction left unmatched. Germline V gives CDR1 SNHLY, CDR2 FYNNEI. The sequenced part of the CDR3 DNA is TGTGCCAGCAGCGGACTAGCGGGGGAGACC. This translates into CASSGLAGET. The CDR3, in full, reads CASSGLAGETQYF.

As regards this clone: The missing CDR3 end, 3 residues past where the read stops, is filled in from the germline J gene. The chain couples TRBV29-1 to TRBJ1-2; D is unresolved. The CDR3 has 13 amino acids. Germline-derived CDR1 and CDR2 are SQVTM and ANQGSEA. V was pared by 7 bases and J by 4 bases, with 16 bases between. The sequenced CDR3 bases are TGCAGCGGGATCGCGACGGACTTCTATGGC. It is translated as CSGIATDFYG. In full, the CDR3 reads CSGIATDFYGYTF.